This T cell receptor (beta chain) was sequenced in a study of control samples from healthy donors and cancer patients. V was clipped by 7 bases and J by 2 bases, with 14 bases between them. Germline V gives CDR1 MNHEY, CDR2 SVGAGI. The CDR3 length is 15 residues. Repertoires were generated with immunoSEQ multiplex PCR, while TCRdb's copy carries only in-frame clones and drops some. The sample yields about 130,000 clones, roughly 87% seen once. The TCR was taken from a man younger than 30 in good health. Sequences were obtained from blood. This chain joins TRBV6-5 and TRBJ2-2; maybe TRBD1 (5 bases). DNA for the CDR3: TGTGCCAGCAACCCTACAGGAGTAAACACCGGGGAGCTGTTTTTT. The encoded protein is CASNPTGVNTGELFF.